These 4 T cell receptor beta chains were all obtained from the same sample, sequenced in a study of T cells in Graves' hyperthyroidism and ophthalmopathy. RNA transcripts gave rise to amplified TCR beta CDR3 regions. First-round RT-PCR targeting the TCR CDR3 was performed with the HTBI primer set. In TCRdb, the multiplex PCR reads were re-called with MiXCR into one record per CDR3 protein. The sample has 250,000 to 300,000 distinct CDR3 sequences; roughly 13% are singletons. Specimen: blood. These receptors all come from a woman aged 25 to 39 with Graves' hyperthyroidism that later progressed to Graves' ophthalmopathy.

At least ten counts were recorded for this clonotype. The rearrangement joins TRBV29-1 to TRBJ2-7; D ambiguous. V lost 4 bases and J 3 bases, leaving 10 bases between the germline ends. In germline, CDR1 is SQVTM, CDR2 ANQGSEA. This CDR3 spans 12 amino acids. The CDR3 here is CSVGLGNYEQYF. As DNA, the CDR3 is TGCAGCGTTGGGCTAGGGAACTACGAGCAGTACTTC.

In its sample, this clonotype was seen many times. V usage is TRBV4-2 and J usage is TRBJ1-5, with D possibly TRBD1 on 5 matching bases. The CDR3 length is 14 residues. The germline V and J ends were trimmed by 0 bases and 4 bases, with 7 bases remaining between them. Germline V gene sequence: CDR1 LGHNA, CDR2 YNFKEQ. The chain's CDR3 is CASSQEGGNQPQHF. CDR3 coding DNA: TGTGCCAGCAGCCAAGAGGGGGGTAATCAGCCCCAGCATTTT.

DNA of the CDR3: TGTGCCAGCAGGCCCGGGACACCGGGTTCACCCCTCCACTTT. Its translation: CASRPGTPGSPLHF. The genes are TRBV12-3 or TRBV12-4 and TRBJ1-6; a weak D match, TRBD1 (6 bases). This CDR3 is built from 14 residues. Trimming left V 6 bases short and J 9 bases short, with 15 bases between.

This clonotype was detected ten times or more. This rearrangement joins TRBV9 to TRBJ2-1, with D perhaps given as TRBD1 or TRBD2 (6 bases each). The CDR3 length is 13 residues. The germline CDR1 and CDR2 sequences are SGDLS and YYNGEE. The ends were cut back, 2 bases at V and 10 bases at J, with 13 bases in the middle. CDR3 loop: CASSVTGGGEQFF. CDR3 coding DNA: TGTGCCAGCAGCGTGACCGGGGGCGGAGAGCAGTTCTTC.